This is a list of T cell receptor beta chains from one sample in a study of blood T cell repertoires in COVID-19. This table comes from immunoSEQ multiplex PCR, and its TCRdb copy is limited to in-frame clones, with some not included. The table includes about 280,000 clones, around 90% detected once. The sample comprised PBMCs or T cells enriched from blood (not recorded which). These receptor sequences come from a woman aged 18-29 years with acute COVID-19. The conserved cysteine and the conserved F or W are not part of the CDR3 here. Fields, in order: J gene, V gene, clone size, CDR3 protein. The size of a clone is reported for some rows only, either as once, few or many, or as a class for expanded clones.

>TRBJ2-7|TRBV5-4|NA
ASSGRGSEQY
>TRBJ2-5|TRBV19|NA
ASSPPDRGRQETQY
>TRBJ1-2|TRBV6-5|NA
ASRLQGAFGYT
>TRBJ1-5|TRBV12-3/TRBV12-4|NA
ASHRDNQPQH
>TRBJ2-1|TRBV19|NA
ASKLSSSYNEQF
>TRBJ1-1|TRBV6-5|few
ASSYSGTVNTEAF
>TRBJ1-3|TRBV7-9|NA
ASSLGFDSSSGNTIY
>TRBJ2-1|TRBV7-2|NA
ASSPTGTGRYNEQF
>TRBJ1-2|TRBV7-2|NA
ASSLVPGYGYT
>TRBJ1-1|TRBV2|NA
ASSSLGTLTEAF
>TRBJ2-3|TRBV7-9|NA
ASSPRGRGSADTQY
>TRBJ1-1|TRBV24-1|NA
ATSQGALAF
>TRBJ2-3|TRBV24-1|NA
ATSDNGTPSTDTQY
>TRBJ2-1|TRBV18|once
ASSNTGTSGRGNEQF
>TRBJ2-1|TRBV28|NA
ASSLAGGGNEQF
>TRBJ2-1|TRBV7-3|NA
ASSFQSRGYEQF
>TRBJ2-7|TRBV11-2|few
ASSGRLYEQY
>TRBJ2-3|TRBV5-6|NA
ASSLAGGEDTQY
>TRBJ2-1|TRBV29-1|many
SVEEGAMNEQF
>TRBJ2-3|TRBV4-3|NA
ASSQENTRAGVGTDTQY
>TRBJ1-6|TRBV19|NA
ASREQYGSPLH
>TRBJ2-1|TRBV3-1/TRBV3-2|NA
ASSPLGTWVDEQF
>TRBJ2-5|TRBV28|NA
ASSLGPGMETQY
>TRBJ2-5|TRBV7-6|NA
ASSLAPSGETQY
>TRBJ2-1|TRBV9|NA
ASSVVSAGGDHEQF
>TRBJ2-1|TRBV4-1|NA
ASSHLAGGAYNEQF
>TRBJ2-5|TRBV7-7|NA
ASSPGTGQETQY
>TRBJ1-3|TRBV6-5|NA
ASGGAGNTIY
>TRBJ1-6|TRBV28|NA
ASRRGQGGPILLH
>TRBJ2-2|TRBV28|NA
ASSTNSGRVGTGELF
>TRBJ1-6|TRBV7-2|NA
ASSPTRGVGSPLH
>TRBJ2-3|TRBV7-3|NA
ASSLSGRADTQY
>TRBJ2-1|TRBV18|NA
ASSPFPGQLNEQF
>TRBJ2-5|TRBV18|once
ASSLLGGLETQY
>TRBJ1-5|TRBV7-8|NA
ASSLGVTNQPQH
>TRBJ2-7|TRBV10-3|NA
ATTGQDSYEQY
>TRBJ2-3|TRBV20-1|NA
SAWSVDTQY
>TRBJ2-7|TRBV4-1|NA
ASSQTHDSTSEQY
>TRBJ1-2|TRBV19|once
ASSIPAGGGSNYGYT
>TRBJ2-7|TRBV7-8|NA
ASSITSAYEQY
>TRBJ2-7|TRBV28|NA
ASRTGGADEQY
>TRBJ2-2|TRBV18|NA
ASSLSGMGTRLAAGELF
>TRBJ2-3|TRBV5-5|NA
ASSLAIAGGVRTDTQY
>TRBJ2-5|TRBV18|NA
ASSRRAKEGQPPWENQY
>TRBJ1-1|TRBV6-2/TRBV6-3|NA
ASSYSGPDRGRAF
>TRBJ1-5|TRBV19|NA
ASTTTGMNQPQH